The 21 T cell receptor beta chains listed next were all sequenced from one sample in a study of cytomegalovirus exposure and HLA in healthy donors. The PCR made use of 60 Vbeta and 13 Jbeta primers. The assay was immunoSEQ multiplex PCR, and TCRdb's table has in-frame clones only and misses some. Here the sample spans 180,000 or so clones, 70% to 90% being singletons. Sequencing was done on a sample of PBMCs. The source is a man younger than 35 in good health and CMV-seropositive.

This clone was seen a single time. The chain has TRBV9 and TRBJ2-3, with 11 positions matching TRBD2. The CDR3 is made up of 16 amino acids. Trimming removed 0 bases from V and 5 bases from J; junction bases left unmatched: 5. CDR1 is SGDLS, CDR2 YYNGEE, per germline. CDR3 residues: CASSVALAGGEDTQYF. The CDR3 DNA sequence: TGTGCCAGCAGCGTAGCTCTAGCGGGGGGTGAAGATACGCAGTATTTT. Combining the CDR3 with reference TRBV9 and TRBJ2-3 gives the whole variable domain DSGVTQTPKHLITATGQRVTLRCSPRSGDLSVYWYQQSLDQGLQFLIQYYNGEERAKGNILERFSAQQFPDLHSELNLSSLELGDSALYFCASSVALAGGEDTQYFGPGTRLTVL.

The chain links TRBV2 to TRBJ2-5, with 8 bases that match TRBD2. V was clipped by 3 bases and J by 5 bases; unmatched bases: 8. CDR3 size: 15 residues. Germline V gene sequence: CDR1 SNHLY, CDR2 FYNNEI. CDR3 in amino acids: CASSDGLAGAETQYF. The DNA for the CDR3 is TGTGCCAGCAGTGACGGGCTAGCGGGTGCGGAGACCCAGTACTTC.

The CDR3 coding sequence is TGTGCCTGGCGGGTTGTCGCTGGAAACACCATATATTTT. Its translation: CAWRVVAGNTIYF. The gene calls are TRBV30 and TRBJ1-3; D not resolved. The germline V gene has CDR1 GTSNPN and CDR2 SVGIG (reference sequence). The CDR3 is made up of 13 amino acids. Trimming took 5 bases from V and 2 from J, leaving 10 bases between them.

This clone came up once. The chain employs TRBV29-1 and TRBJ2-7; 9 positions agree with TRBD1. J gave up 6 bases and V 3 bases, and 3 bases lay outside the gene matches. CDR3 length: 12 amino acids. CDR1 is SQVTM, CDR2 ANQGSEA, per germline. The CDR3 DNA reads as TGCAGCGTTGATGGGACAGGGCCCGAGCAGTACTTC. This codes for CSVDGTGPEQYF.

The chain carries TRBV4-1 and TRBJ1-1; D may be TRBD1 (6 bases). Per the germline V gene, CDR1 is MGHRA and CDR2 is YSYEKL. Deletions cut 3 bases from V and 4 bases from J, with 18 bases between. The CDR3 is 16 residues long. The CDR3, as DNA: TGCGCCAGCAGCCACGAACGAGGGGGAGAGATCACTGAAGCTTTCTTT. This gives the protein CASSHERGGEITEAFF.

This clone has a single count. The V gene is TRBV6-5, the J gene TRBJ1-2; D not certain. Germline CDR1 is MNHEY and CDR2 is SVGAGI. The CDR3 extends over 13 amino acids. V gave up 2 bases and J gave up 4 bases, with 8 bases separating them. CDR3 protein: CASSYGQAYGYTF. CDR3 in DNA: TGTGCCAGCAGTTACGGTCAGGCCTATGGCTACACCTTC.

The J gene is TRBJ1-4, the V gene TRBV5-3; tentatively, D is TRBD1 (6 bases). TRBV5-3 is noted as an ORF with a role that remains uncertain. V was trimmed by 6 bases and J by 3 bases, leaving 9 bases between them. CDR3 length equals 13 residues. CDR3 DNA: TGTGCCAGAAAATGGACAGCTAATGAAAAACTGTTTTTT. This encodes CARKWTANEKLFF.

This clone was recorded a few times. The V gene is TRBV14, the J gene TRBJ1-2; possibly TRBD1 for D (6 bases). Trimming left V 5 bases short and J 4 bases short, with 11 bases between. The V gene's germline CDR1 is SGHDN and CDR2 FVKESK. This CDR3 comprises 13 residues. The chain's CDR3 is CASSRGQSYGYTF. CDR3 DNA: TGTGCCAGCAGCAGGGGACAATCCTATGGCTACACCTTC.

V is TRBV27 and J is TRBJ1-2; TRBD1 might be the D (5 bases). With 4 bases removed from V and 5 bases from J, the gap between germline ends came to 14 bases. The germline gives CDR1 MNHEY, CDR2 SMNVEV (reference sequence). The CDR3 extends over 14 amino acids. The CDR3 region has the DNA TGTGCCAGCAGTTCCTCGGGACTTTTTTATGGCTACACCTTC. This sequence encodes CASSSSGLFYGYTF.

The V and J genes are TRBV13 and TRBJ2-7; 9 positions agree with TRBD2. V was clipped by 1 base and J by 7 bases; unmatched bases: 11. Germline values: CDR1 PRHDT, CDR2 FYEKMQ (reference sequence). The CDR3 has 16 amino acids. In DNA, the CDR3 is TGTGCCAGCAGCTTAGAGAGCGGGGGGCGAGGGAAAGAGCAGTACTTC. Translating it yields CASSLESGGRGKEQYF.

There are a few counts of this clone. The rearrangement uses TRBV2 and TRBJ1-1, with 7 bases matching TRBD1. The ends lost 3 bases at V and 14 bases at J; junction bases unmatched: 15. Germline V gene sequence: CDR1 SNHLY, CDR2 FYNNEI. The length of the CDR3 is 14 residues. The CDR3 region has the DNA TGTGCCAGCAGTGACCGGACAGGTCGTGGGGTAGCATTCTTT. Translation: CASSDRTGRGVAFF.

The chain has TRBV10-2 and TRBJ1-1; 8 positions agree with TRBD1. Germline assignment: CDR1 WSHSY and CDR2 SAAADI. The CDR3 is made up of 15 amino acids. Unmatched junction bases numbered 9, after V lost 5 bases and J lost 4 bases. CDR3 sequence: CASSPLDRDSTEAFF. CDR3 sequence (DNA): TGCGCCAGCAGTCCTCTGGACAGGGATTCCACTGAAGCTTTCTTT.

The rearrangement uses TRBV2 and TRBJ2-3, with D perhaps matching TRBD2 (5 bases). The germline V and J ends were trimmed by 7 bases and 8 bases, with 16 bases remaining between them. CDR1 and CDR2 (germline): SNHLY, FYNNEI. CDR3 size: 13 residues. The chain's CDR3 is CASTRTSQLTQYF. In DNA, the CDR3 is TGTGCCAGCACCCGGACTTCTCAACTTACGCAGTATTTT.

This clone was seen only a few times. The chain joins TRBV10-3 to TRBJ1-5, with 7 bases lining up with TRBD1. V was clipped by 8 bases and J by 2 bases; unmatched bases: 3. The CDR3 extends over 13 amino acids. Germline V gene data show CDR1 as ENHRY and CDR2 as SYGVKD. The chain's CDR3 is CAISGGRNQPQHF. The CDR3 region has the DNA TGTGCCATCTCAGGGGGTCGCAATCAGCCCCAGCATTTT.

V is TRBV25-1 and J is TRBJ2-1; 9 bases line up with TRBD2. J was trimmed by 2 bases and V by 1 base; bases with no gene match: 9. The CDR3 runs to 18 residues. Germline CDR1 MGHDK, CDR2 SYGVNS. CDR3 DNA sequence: TGTGCCAGCAGTGAATCTGTTATGGCTAGCGGGGCCTACAATGAGCAGTTCTTC. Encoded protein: CASSESVMASGAYNEQFF.

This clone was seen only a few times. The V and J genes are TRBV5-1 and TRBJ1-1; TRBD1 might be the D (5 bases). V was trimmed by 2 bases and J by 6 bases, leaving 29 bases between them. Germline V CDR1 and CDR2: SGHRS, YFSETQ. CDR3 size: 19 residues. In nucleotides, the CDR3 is TGCGCCAGCAGCTTAGTCCAGGGCAGCCGAGAGGTGAGGACATCTGAAGCTTTCTTT. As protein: CASSLVQGSREVRTSEAFF.

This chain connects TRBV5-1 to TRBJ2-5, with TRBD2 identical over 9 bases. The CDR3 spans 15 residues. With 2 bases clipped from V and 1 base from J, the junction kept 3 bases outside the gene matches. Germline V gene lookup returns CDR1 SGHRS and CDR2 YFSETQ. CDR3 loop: CASSFLAGTQETQYF. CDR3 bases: TGCGCCAGCAGCTTCCTAGCGGGGACCCAAGAGACCCAGTACTTC.

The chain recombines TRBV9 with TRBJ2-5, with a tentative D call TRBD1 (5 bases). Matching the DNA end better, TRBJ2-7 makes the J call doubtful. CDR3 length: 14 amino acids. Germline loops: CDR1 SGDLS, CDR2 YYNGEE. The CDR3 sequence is CASSVQGMAYEQYF. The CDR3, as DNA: TGTGCCAGCAGCGTGCAGGGTATGGCCTACGAGCAGTACTTC.

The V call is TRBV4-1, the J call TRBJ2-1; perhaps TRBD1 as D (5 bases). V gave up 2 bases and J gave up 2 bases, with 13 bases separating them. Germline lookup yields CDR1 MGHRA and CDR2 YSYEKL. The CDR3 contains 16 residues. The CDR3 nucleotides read TGCGCCAGCAGCCAACCAACAGGTGATCCCTACAATGAGCAGTTCTTC. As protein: CASSQPTGDPYNEQFF.

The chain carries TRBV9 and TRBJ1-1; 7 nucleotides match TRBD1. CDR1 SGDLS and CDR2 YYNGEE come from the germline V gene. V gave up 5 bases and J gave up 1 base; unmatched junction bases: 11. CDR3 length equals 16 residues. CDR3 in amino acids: CASSSRDSRWNTEAFF. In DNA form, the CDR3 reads TGTGCCAGCAGTTCCAGGGACAGCCGTTGGAACACTGAAGCTTTCTTT.

CDR3: CASSYSSDTEAFF. The CDR3 region has the DNA TGTGCCAGCAGTTACTCGTCAGACACTGAAGCTTTCTTT. This chain uses TRBV6-5 with TRBJ1-1, with unresolved D. CDR1 and CDR2 from the germline V gene are MNHEY and SVGAGI. The CDR3 totals 13 residues. Trimming took 0 bases from V and 3 from J, leaving 5 bases between them.